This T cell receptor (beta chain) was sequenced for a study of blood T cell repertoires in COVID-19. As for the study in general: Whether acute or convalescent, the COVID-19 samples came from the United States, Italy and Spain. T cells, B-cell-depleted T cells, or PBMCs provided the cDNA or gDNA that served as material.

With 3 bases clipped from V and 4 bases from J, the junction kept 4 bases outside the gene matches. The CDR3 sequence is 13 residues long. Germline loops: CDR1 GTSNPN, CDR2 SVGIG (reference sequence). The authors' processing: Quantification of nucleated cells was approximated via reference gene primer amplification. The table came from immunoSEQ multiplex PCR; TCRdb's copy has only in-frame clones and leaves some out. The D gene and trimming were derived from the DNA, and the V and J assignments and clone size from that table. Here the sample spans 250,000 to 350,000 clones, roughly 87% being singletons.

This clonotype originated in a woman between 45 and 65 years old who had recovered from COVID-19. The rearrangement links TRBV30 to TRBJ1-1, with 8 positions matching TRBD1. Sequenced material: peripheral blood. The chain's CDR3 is CAWRGRGPTEAFF. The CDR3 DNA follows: TGTGCCTGGAGAGGCAGGGGGCCCACTGAAGCTTTCTTT. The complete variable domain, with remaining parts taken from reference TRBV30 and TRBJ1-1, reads SQTIHQWPATLVQPVGSPLSLECTVEGTSNPNLYWYRQAAGRGLQLLFYSVGIGQISSEVPQNLSASRPQDRQFILSSKKLLLSDSGFYLCAWRGRGPTEAFFGQGTRLTVV.